The source of this T cell receptor beta chain is a study of identical twins. Regarding this clonotype: Its antigen is as yet unknown.

There are 17 residues in the CDR3. Germline values: CDR1 MNHNS, CDR2 SASEGT. The V and J ends lost 1 base and 0 bases, in that order; junction bases with no gene match: 3. Regarding the study as a whole: Zero-insertion analyses were open to partial confounding by invariant MAIT and iNKT cells.

Template switching supplied a universal primer site; unique molecular identifiers were carried on the cDNA. A single record per CDR3 protein comes from TCRdb applying MiXCR to the 5' RACE reads. This sample carries 500,000 to 650,000 distinct CDR3 sequences, just over 7% of them seen once, and the ten largest clones take over 1.5%. These data were also reused for a study on yellow fever vaccine responses in identical twins.

This clonotype was sampled from a woman aged 18-29 years in good health. The sample taken for sequencing was PBMCs. V gene TRBV6-1 combines with J gene TRBJ2-1; 10 bases are shared with TRBD2. CDR3: CASSEGIAGGSYNEQFF. In DNA, the CDR3 is TGTGCCAGCAGTGAAGGGATAGCGGGGGGCTCCTACAATGAGCAGTTCTTC.